This T cell receptor beta chain was sequenced during a study of blood T cell repertoires in COVID-19. This table comes from immunoSEQ multiplex PCR, and its TCRdb copy is limited to in-frame clones, with some not included. The repertoire includes approximately 96,000 clones, roughly 90% of them detected once, and about 4% sits in the top ten. The source is a human donor with COVID-19, enrolled during active disease. The donor label of this sample is uncertain. The specimen sequenced was peripheral blood.

Here the CDR3 DNA reads TGTGCCAGCAGCCCCTCCGACAGGGACTACAATGAGCAGTTCTTC. It yields the protein CASSPSDRDYNEQFF. This chain connects TRBV7-3 to TRBJ2-1; 7 bases fit TRBD1. CDR3 length: 15 residues. Germline V CDR1 and CDR2: SGHTA, FQGTGA. The J segment lost 3 bases and the V segment lost 5 bases, leaving 7 bases of the junction unmatched.